These 10 T cell receptor beta chains were sequenced from one sample in a study of beta chain features in type 1 diabetes. Study conclusions and caveats: Significant though moderate, a shortening of TCRB CDR3s appeared in all four CD4+ subsets of Type 1 diabetes patients.

The study reverse transcribed the entire isolated RNA, so it sequenced expressed TCRB transcripts. Measured with immunoSEQ multiplex PCR; TCRdb has only the in-frame clones, and not every one. Of a few hundred thousand clones listed, approximately 14% are singletons. Their antigen targets remain unknown. The sequenced sample was naive CD4+ T cells from blood. These receptor sequences come from a man aged 30 to 45 with type 1 diabetes.

This clone was seen a handful of times. The J gene is TRBJ2-5, the V gene TRBV30; D possibly corresponds to TRBD1 (7 bases). The tail of the sequence fits TRBJ2-7 better, so the J call may be wrong. The germline CDR1 and CDR2 sequences are GTSNPN and SVGIG (reference sequence). This CDR3 region has 12 residues. CDR3 in DNA: TGTGCCTGGTCCACCCAGGGGGGCGAGCAGTACTTC. It translates to CAWSTQGGEQYF.

The J gene is TRBJ1-1, the V gene TRBV9, with D possibly being TRBD1 (5 bases). Trimming took off 4 bases at V and 10 bases at J, with 20 bases between the two ends. The CDR3 extends over 14 amino acids. Germline CDR1 SGDLS, CDR2 YYNGEE. The CDR3 spells CASSPTRGGLRAFF. In DNA, the CDR3 is TGTGCCAGCAGCCCGACCCGGGGGGGTCTGCGAGCTTTCTTT.

Here the CDR3 reads CATASYLRDRQETQYF. The DNA for the CDR3 is TGTGCCACCGCGTCTTATCTACGGGACAGACAAGAGACCCAGTACTTC. The chain joins TRBV27 to TRBJ2-5, with TRBD1 identical over 7 bases. V dropped 10 bases and J dropped 2; count of bases not matched to a gene: 16. The CDR3 spans 16 residues. The germline V gene encodes CDR1 MNHEY and CDR2 SMNVEV (reference sequence).

Only a few counts were recorded for this clone. The chain recombines TRBV30 with TRBJ1-5; D is possibly TRBD1 (5 bases). Germline values: CDR1 GTSNPN, CDR2 SVGIG (reference sequence). V lost 0 bases to trimming and J lost 11 bases, with 11 bases between them. This CDR3 comprises 12 residues. CDR3 region: CAWSVKGFAQHF. CDR3 DNA: TGTGCCTGGAGTGTCAAGGGGTTCGCCCAGCATTTT.

The chain carries TRBV7-9 and TRBJ2-7; maybe TRBD2 (5 bases). Germline V gene lookup returns CDR1 SEHNR and CDR2 FQNEAQ (reference sequence). Trimming left V 4 bases short and J 7 bases short, with 11 bases between. This CDR3 contains 12 residues. CDR3 bases: TGTGCCAGCAGCTCCGCCGGGAAGGAGCAGTACTTC. Translation gives CASSSAGKEQYF.

The genes are TRBV29-1 and TRBJ2-6; maybe TRBD2 (6 bases). The germline gives CDR1 SQVTM, CDR2 ANQGSEA. This CDR3 region has 15 residues. The V end was cut by 6 bases, the J end by 0 bases, with 12 bases between. The CDR3 reads CSVRGSTSGANVLTF. Written as DNA, the CDR3 is TGCAGCGTCCGGGGGAGTACCTCTGGGGCCAACGTCCTGACTTTC.

The rearrangement uses TRBV10-3 and TRBJ2-1, with 12 bases that match TRBD2. The CDR3 is 14 amino acids. Germline V CDR1 and CDR2: ENHRY, SYGVKD. The J segment lost 4 bases and the V segment lost 10 bases, leaving 5 bases of the junction unmatched. CDR3 DNA sequence: TGTGCCACCACCGGGACTAGCGGGTACAATGAGCAGTTCTTC. Its protein product is CATTGTSGYNEQFF.

This chain connects TRBV7-9 to TRBJ2-5; 12 positions match TRBD2. In germline, CDR1 is SEHNR, CDR2 FQNEAQ (reference sequence). V was pared by 5 bases and J by 5 bases, with 9 bases of the junction left unmatched. This CDR3 has 16 residues. CDR3 residues: CASSTKLAGGWETQYF. Here the CDR3 DNA reads TGTGCCAGCAGCACCAAACTAGCGGGAGGATGGGAGACCCAGTACTTC.

This clone was counted between two and nine times. This chain links TRBV18 with TRBJ1-1; D remains unclear. CDR1 is KGHSH and CDR2 is LQKENI in the germline V gene. The V end lost 0 bases, the J end lost 3 bases, and 14 bases lay between the germline ends. The CDR3 consists of 16 residues. This CDR3 is CASSPPGTTWHTEAFF. The CDR3 nucleotides read TGTGCCAGCTCACCACCTGGAACTACGTGGCACACTGAAGCTTTCTTT.

This clone showed up just a few times. This rearrangement joins TRBV5-8 to TRBJ1-2; D perhaps matches TRBD1 (6 bases). Germline values: CDR1 SGHTS, CDR2 YDEGEE. The CDR3 sequence is 15 residues long. V was cut by 4 bases and J by 2 bases, with 15 bases left in between. CDR3 coding DNA: TGTGCCAGCAGCGGGGGGGCCCTGATAAACTATGGCTACACCTTC. Its translation: CASSGGALINYGYTF.